Presented here are 5 T cell receptor beta chains from one specimen sequenced in a study of molecular identifiers for immune sequencing clone quantification. TCRdb re-called the PCR reads with MiXCR, one entry per CDR3 protein. The sample lists 600,000 to 650,000 distinct CDR3 sequences, 15% to 20% seen once, with 0.7% to 1% in the top ten. Sequences were obtained from naive CD8+ T cells from blood, with Jurkat cell RNA spiked in. This sample's subset: FACS-sorted CD8+CD4-CCR7+CD45RA+ naive T cells. The receptor set was obtained from a human donor in good health. Some libraries in this study had Jurkat cell RNA spiked in.

Ten or more counts support this clonotype. The genes are TRBV4-1 and TRBJ2-7; 7 bases match TRBD1. The J segment lost 4 bases and the V segment lost 2 bases, leaving 5 bases of the junction unmatched. CDR1 MGHRA and CDR2 YSYEKL come from the germline V gene. The CDR3 contains 14 residues. CDR3 DNA sequence: TGCGCCAGCAGCCAAAACCGACAGGGTTACGAGCAGTACTTC. The encoded protein is CASSQNRQGYEQYF.

This sequence joins TRBV7-6 and TRBJ1-1, with a tentative D call TRBD1 (5 bases). This CDR3 has 16 amino acids. Germline V CDR1 and CDR2: SGHVS, FNYEAQ. Trimming removed 5 bases at V and 1 base at J, with 17 bases between. The CDR3 loop reads CASSPRRGFWNTEAFF. The DNA of the CDR3 is TGTGCCAGCAGCCCTCGACGGGGGTTCTGGAACACTGAAGCTTTCTTT.

In regard to this clonotype: This may stem from a read error, because a much larger clone lies one nucleotide away. No conserved phenylalanine or tryptophan is present at the end of the CDR3, so a read error is the likely explanation. V is TRBV6-1 and J is TRBJ2-5; possibly TRBD1 or TRBD2 for D (5 bases each). Germline V gene sequence: CDR1 MNHNS, CDR2 SASEGT. This CDR3 has 15 amino acids. The germline V and J ends were trimmed by 1 base and 5 bases, with 14 bases remaining between them. The CDR3, as DNA: TGTGCCAGCAGTGAAGAGGTGGGACCTTGGGAGACCCAGTACCTC. Translated: CASSEEVGPWETQYL.

The table lists this clonotype with many counts. The V call is TRBV5-1, the J call TRBJ2-5; no definite D call. V was trimmed by 1 base and J by 4 bases, leaving 17 bases between them. Germline CDR1 reads SGHRS; CDR2 reads YFSETQ. This CDR3 is built from 16 residues. The CDR3 DNA follows: TGCGCCAGCAGCTTGACCCCTGCCAGTATTGTAGAGACCCAGTACTTC. Its translation is CASSLTPASIVETQYF.

At least ten counts were recorded for this clonotype. The V gene is TRBV4-3, the J gene TRBJ1-5; tentatively, D is TRBD1 (5 bases). Germline V gene sequence: CDR1 LGHNA, CDR2 YSLEER. Trimming shortened V by 0 bases and J by 0 bases, and 6 bases separated the two germline ends. The CDR3 is 15 residues long. The CDR3 is CASSQEDSSNQPQHF. As DNA, the CDR3 is TGCGCCAGCAGCCAAGAAGACAGTAGCAATCAGCCCCAGCATTTT.